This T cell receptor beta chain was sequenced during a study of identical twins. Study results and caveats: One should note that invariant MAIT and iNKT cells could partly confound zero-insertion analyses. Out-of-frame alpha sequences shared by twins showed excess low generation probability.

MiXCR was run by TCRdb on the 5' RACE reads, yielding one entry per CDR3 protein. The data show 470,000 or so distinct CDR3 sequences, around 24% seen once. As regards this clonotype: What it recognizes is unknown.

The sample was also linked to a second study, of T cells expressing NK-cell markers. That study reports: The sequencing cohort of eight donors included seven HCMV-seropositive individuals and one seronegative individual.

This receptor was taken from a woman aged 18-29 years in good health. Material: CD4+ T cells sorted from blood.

The CDR3 DNA sequence: TGCGCCAGCAGCGTAGGGGGGTCTAAAAACATTCAGTACTTC. This encodes CASSVGGSKNIQYF. The rearrangement links TRBV5-1 to TRBJ2-4; D assignment may be TRBD1 or TRBD2 (6 bases each). Deletions cut 4 bases from V and 4 bases from J, with 12 bases between. This CDR3 spans 14 amino acids. The germline V gene encodes CDR1 SGHRS and CDR2 YFSETQ.